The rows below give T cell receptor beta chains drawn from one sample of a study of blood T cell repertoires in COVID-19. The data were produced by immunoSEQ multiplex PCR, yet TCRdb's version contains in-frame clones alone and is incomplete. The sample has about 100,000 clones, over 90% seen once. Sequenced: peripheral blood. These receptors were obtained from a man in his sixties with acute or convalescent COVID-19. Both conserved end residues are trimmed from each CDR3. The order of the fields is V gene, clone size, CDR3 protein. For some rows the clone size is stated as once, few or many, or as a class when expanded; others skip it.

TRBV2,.,ATRVDSYQETQY
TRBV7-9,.,ASRDSSYNEQF
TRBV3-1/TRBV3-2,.,ASSRTSGGINEQF
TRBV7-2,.,ASSLNRNTDTQY
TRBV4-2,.,ASSQEGGGLAGDHYEQY
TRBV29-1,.,SARRGPENYGYT
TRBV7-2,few,ASSPGLAGGNEQF
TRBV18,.,ASSPRTLTGTYEQY
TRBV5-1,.,ASSYLGGGETQY
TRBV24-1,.,ATSDFAIPDTQY
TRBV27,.,ASSLGLLTDTQY
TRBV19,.,ASSIVTSANEQF
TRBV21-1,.,ASSKGRWELTTDTQY
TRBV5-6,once,ASSRDSFSYNEQF